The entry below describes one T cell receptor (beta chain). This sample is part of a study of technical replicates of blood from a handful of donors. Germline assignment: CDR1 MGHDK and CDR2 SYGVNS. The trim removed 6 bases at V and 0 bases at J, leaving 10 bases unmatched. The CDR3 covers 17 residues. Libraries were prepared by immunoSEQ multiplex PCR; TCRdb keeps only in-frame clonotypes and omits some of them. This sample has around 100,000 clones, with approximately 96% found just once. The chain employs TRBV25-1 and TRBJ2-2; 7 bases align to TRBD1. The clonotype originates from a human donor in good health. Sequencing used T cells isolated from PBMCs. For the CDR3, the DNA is TGTGCCAGCAGCCATCGCCCGGGACAGACGAACACCGGGGAGCTGTTTTTT. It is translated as CASSHRPGQTNTGELFF.